One and the same sample provided the 14 T cell receptor beta chains below, sequenced in a study of blood T cell repertoires in COVID-19. TCRdb's copy holds only in-frame clones and misses some; the assay was immunoSEQ multiplex PCR. The profile shows 95,000 to 150,000 clones, 75% to 90% of them singletons. The sample was peripheral blood. Receptor source: a man in his forties or fifties with acute or convalescent COVID-19.

The J gene is TRBJ1-6, the V gene TRBV7-9, with TRBD1 identical over 7 bases. This CDR3 region has 15 residues. Germline assignment: CDR1 SEHNR and CDR2 FQNEAQ (reference sequence). J lost 8 bases, V lost 5 bases, and 9 bases had no gene match. The DNA for the CDR3 is TGTGCCAGCAGCCCCTTGGGGCAGGGGGATTCACCCCTCCACTTT. Translating gives CASSPLGQGDSPLHF. The complete variable domain, with remaining parts taken from reference TRBV7-9 and TRBJ1-6, reads DTGVSQNPRHKITKRGQNVTFRCDPISEHNRLYWYRQTLGQGPEFLTYFQNEAQLEKSRLLSDRFSAERPKGSFSTLEIQRTEQGDSAMYLCASSPLGQGDSPLHFGNGTRLTVT.

The J gene is TRBJ2-7, the V gene TRBV5-1; TRBD1 might be the D (6 bases). This CDR3 is built from 14 residues. Germline assignment: CDR1 SGHRS and CDR2 YFSETQ. With 0 bases removed from V and 4 bases from J, the gap between germline ends came to 11 bases. CDR3 amino acids: CASSLATGIYEQYF. DNA of the CDR3: TGCGCCAGCAGCTTGGCCACAGGGATTTACGAGCAGTACTTC.

The gene calls are TRBV29-1 and TRBJ2-7; 13 bases match TRBD2. Germline loops: CDR1 SQVTM, CDR2 ANQGSEA. The CDR3 has 15 residues. The trim removed 5 bases at V and 4 bases at J, leaving 8 bases unmatched. The CDR3 loop reads CSVSWRLAGGYEQYF. The CDR3 DNA follows: TGCAGCGTTTCCTGGAGACTAGCGGGGGGTTACGAGCAGTACTTC.

The V and J genes are TRBV5-8 and TRBJ1-6, with 7 bases matching TRBD1. Germline V gene lookup returns CDR1 SGHTS and CDR2 YDEGEE. J was trimmed by 2 bases and V by 6 bases; bases with no gene match: 2. The CDR3 loop spans 14 amino acids. The CDR3, as DNA: TGTGCCAGCATCACAGGGGCCTATAATTCACCCCTCCACTTT. Its protein is CASITGAYNSPLHF.

This sequence joins TRBV7-2 and TRBJ1-5; possibly TRBD1 for D (6 bases). In germline, CDR1 is SGHTA, CDR2 FQGNSA. This CDR3 is 14 amino acids long. Deletions cut 5 bases from V and 6 bases from J, with 14 bases between. CDR3 sequence: CASSLRTEGQPQHF. CDR3 nucleotide sequence: TGTGCCAGCAGCCTCCGGACAGAAGGTCAGCCCCAGCATTTT. The complete variable domain, with remaining parts taken from reference TRBV7-2 and TRBJ1-5, reads GAGVSQSPSNKVTEKGKDVELRCDPISGHTALYWYRQSLGQGLEFLIYFQGNSAPDKSGLPSDRFSAERTGGSVSTLTIQRTQQEDSAVYLCASSLRTEGQPQHFGDGTRLSIL.

The chain couples TRBV11-2 to TRBJ2-6, with a weak D call TRBD1 (6 bases). The CDR3 extends over 17 amino acids. Trimming cost V 5 bases and J 0 bases, with 14 bases left between them. The germline gives CDR1 SGHAT, CDR2 FQNNGV. CDR3: CASSGQGILSGANVLTF. As DNA, the CDR3 is TGTGCCAGCAGCGGTCAGGGGATCCTCTCTGGGGCCAACGTCCTGACTTTC.

The V gene is TRBV19, the J gene TRBJ2-2; D may be TRBD2 (6 bases). This CDR3 has 15 residues. Germline V gene lookup returns CDR1 LNHDA and CDR2 SQIVND (reference sequence). V was trimmed by 0 bases and J by 10 bases, leaving 15 bases between them. CDR3 protein: CASSIDHTGGTELFF. The DNA for the CDR3 is TGTGCCAGTAGTATAGATCACACGGGCGGGACGGAGCTGTTTTTT.

The chain carries TRBV2 and TRBJ1-4; no reliable D call. The CDR3 runs 14 residues. The germline V gene has CDR1 SNHLY and CDR2 FYNNEI. The V end was cut by 4 bases, the J end by 3 bases, with 9 bases between. The CDR3 is CASSGEGANEKLFF. The CDR3 bases are TGTGCCAGCAGTGGGGAGGGAGCTAATGAAAAACTGTTTTTT.

This sequence joins TRBV13 and TRBJ1-6; unclear D gene. The V end was cut by 0 bases, the J end by 6 bases, with 12 bases between. The CDR3 contains 16 residues. CDR1 and CDR2 from the germline V gene are PRHDT and FYEKMQ (reference sequence). In nucleotides, the CDR3 is TGTGCCAGCAGCTTAGGGGGGAGTTGGGTTAATTCACCCCTCCACTTT. It encodes CASSLGGSWVNSPLHF.

This clone appeared a few times. This chain joins TRBV6-5 and TRBJ1-3, with TRBD1 as a possible D gene (5 bases). CDR1 and CDR2 (germline): MNHEY, SVGAGI. The V gene lost 2 bases and the J gene lost 0 bases, with 11 bases spanning the gap. The CDR3 is 16 residues long. The chain's CDR3 is CASSYDGGNSGNTIYF. DNA for the CDR3: TGTGCCAGCAGTTACGATGGGGGGAACTCTGGAAACACCATATATTTT.

This clone qualifies as large (0.1 to 1%). The genes are TRBV7-8 and TRBJ1-4; a possible D gene is TRBD1 (5 bases). Germline assignment: CDR1 SGHVS and CDR2 FQNEAQ. With 7 bases removed from V and 11 bases from J, the gap between germline ends came to 14 bases. This CDR3 contains 12 residues. The CDR3 loop is CASKSGGGKLFF. In nucleotides, the CDR3 is TGTGCCAGCAAAAGCGGGGGGGGTAAACTGTTTTTT.

The chain recombines TRBV29-1 with TRBJ1-2; D ambiguous. Germline CDR1 and CDR2: SQVTM and ANQGSEA. V shed 5 bases and J shed 4 bases, with 20 bases lying between them. CDR3 size: 15 residues. The CDR3 nucleotides read TGCAGCGTTCAGTTTTCTGCGGGTGCTAGCTATGGCTACACCTTC. This translates into CSVQFSAGASYGYTF.

The rearrangement joins TRBV6-5 to TRBJ2-5; 7 nucleotides match TRBD2. Germline CDR1 MNHEY, CDR2 SVGAGI. This CDR3 is built from 14 residues. Unmatched junction bases numbered 8, after V lost 5 bases and J lost 5 bases. CDR3 region: CASSPLWGGETQYF. DNA for the CDR3: TGTGCCAGCAGTCCCCTCTGGGGGGGGGAGACCCAGTACTTC.

The chain recombines TRBV27 with TRBJ2-1, with 7 nucleotides matching TRBD1. CDR3 size: 16 residues. V gave up 4 bases and J gave up 2 bases; unmatched junction bases: 8. Germline CDR1 MNHEY, CDR2 SMNVEV (reference sequence). The CDR3 spells CASSSGTGAPYNEQFF. CDR3 coding DNA: TGTGCCAGCAGTTCCGGAACAGGGGCACCCTACAATGAGCAGTTCTTC.